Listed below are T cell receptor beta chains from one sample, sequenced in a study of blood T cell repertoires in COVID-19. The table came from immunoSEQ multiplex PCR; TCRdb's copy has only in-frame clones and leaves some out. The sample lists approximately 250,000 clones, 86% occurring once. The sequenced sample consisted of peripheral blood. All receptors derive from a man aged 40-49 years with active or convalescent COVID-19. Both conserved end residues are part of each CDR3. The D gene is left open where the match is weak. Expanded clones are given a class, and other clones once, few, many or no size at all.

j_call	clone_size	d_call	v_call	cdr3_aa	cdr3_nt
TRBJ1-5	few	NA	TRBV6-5	CASSTLQGSQPQHF	TGTGCCAGCAGTACCTTACAGGGAAGTCAGCCCCAGCATTTT
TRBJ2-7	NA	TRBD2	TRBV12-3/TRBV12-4	CASSRSGGYEQYF	TGTGCCAGCAGTCGTAGCGGGGGCTACGAGCAGTACTTC
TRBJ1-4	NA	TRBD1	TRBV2	CASRGDSSREKLFF	TGTGCCAGCAGAGGGGACAGCTCTCGTGAAAAACTGTTTTTT
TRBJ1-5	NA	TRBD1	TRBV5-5	CASSLAGTGWSRPQHF	TGTGCCAGCAGCTTGGCCGGGACAGGGTGGTCTCGGCCCCAGCATTTT
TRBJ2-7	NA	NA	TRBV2	CASSSEGQYEQYF	TGTGCCAGCAGCTCCGAGGGCCAGTACGAGCAGTACTTC
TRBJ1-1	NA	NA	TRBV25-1	CASSDFNRGGEAFF	TGTGCCAGCAGTGACTTTAACAGAGGAGGCGAAGCTTTCTTT
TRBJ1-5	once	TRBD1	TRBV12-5	CASDQQGNQPQHF	TGTGCTAGTGATCAACAGGGGAATCAGCCCCAGCATTTT
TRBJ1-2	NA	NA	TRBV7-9	CASSLQGLPGGYTF	TGTGCCAGCAGCCTTCAGGGACTCCCAGGTGGCTACACCTTC
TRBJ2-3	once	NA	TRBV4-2	CASTPPSTDTQYF	TGTGCCAGCACCCCCCCGAGCACAGATACGCAGTATTTT
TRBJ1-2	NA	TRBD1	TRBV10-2	CASSVGQGVGYTF	TGCGCCAGCAGTGTGGGACAGGGGGTAGGCTACACCTTC
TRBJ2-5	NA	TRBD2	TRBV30	CALGRGRDQETQYF	TGTGCCCTGGGGCGGGGGAGGGACCAAGAGACCCAGTACTTC
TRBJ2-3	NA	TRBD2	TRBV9	CASKASGGTDTQYF	TGTGCCAGCAAGGCTAGCGGGGGCACAGATACGCAGTATTTT
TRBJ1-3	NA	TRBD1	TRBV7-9	CATSGGQGIMNTIYF	TGTGCCACCTCAGGCGGACAGGGGATTATGAACACCATATATTTT
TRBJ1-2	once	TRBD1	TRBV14	CASSLLSTGKDGYTF	TGTGCCAGCAGCCTACTCTCGACAGGGAAAGATGGCTACACCTTC
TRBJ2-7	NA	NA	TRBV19	CASSLAGSFYEQYF	TGTGCCAGTAGTCTGGCAGGGTCTTTCTACGAGCAGTACTTC
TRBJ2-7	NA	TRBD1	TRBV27	CASNRQGSYEQYF	TGTGCCAGCAACAGACAGGGGTCCTACGAGCAGTACTTC
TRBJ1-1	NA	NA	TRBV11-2	CASSLDPTGVNTEAFF	TGTGCCAGCAGCTTGGATCCTACGGGGGTGAACACTGAAGCTTTCTTT
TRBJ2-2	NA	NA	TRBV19	CASSILPWTDRGELFF	TGTGCCAGTAGTATCCTACCGTGGACAGATAGAGGGGAGCTGTTTTTT
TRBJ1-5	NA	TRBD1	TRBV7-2	CASSSGQGVGQPQHF	TGTGCCAGCAGCTCCGGACAGGGTGTAGGTCAGCCCCAGCATTTT
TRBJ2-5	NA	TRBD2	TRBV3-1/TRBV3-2	CASSPRGLAGVEGETQYF	TGTGCCAGCAGCCCCCGGGGACTAGCGGGAGTGGAGGGAGAGACCCAGTACTTC
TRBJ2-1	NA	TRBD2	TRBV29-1	CSVAALAAYNEQFF	TGCAGCGTTGCGGCGCTAGCGGCTTACAATGAGCAGTTCTTC
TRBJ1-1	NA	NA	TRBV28	CASTLAGGQNTEAFF	TGTGCCAGCACCCTCGCTGGGGGACAGAACACTGAAGCTTTCTTT
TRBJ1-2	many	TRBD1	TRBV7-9	CASSLVRGTGGTYGYTF	TGTGCCAGCAGCTTAGTCCGTGGGACAGGAGGTACCTATGGCTACACCTTC
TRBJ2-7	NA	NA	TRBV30	CAWSNRAEGEQYF	TGTGCCTGGAGTAACAGGGCCGAGGGGGAGCAGTACTTC
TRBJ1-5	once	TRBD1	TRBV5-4	CASSLAGQGAPKPQHF	TGTGCCAGCAGCTTGGCGGGACAGGGGGCGCCGAAGCCCCAGCATTTT
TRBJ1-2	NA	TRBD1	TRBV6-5	CASTTSGGGYGYTF	TGTGCCAGCACTACCTCAGGGGGCGGCTATGGCTACACCTTC
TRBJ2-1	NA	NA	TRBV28	CASSSPAGRLNEQFF	TGTGCCAGCAGTTCCCCGGCTGGGAGACTCAATGAGCAGTTCTTC
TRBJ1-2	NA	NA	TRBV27	CASSIQGISNYGYTF	TGTGCCAGCAGTATCCAGGGGATTAGTAACTATGGCTACACCTTC